Presented here are 17 T cell receptor beta chains from one specimen sequenced in a study of blood T cell repertoires in COVID-19. Repertoires were generated with immunoSEQ multiplex PCR, while TCRdb's copy carries only in-frame clones and drops some. In the table there are about 200,000 clones, under 90% of which are singletons. Sequenced material: PBMCs or T cells enriched from blood (not recorded which). The receptor source for this set is a woman in her 30s with acute COVID-19.

This rearrangement joins TRBV19 to TRBJ2-6; 10 bases match TRBD1. CDR1 and CDR2 from the germline V gene are LNHDA and SQIVND (reference sequence). The V gene end was trimmed by 4 bases and the J gene end by 4 bases; junction bases not matched to a gene: 7. There are 17 residues in the CDR3. CDR3 region: CASSRGDRGAGANVLTF. The CDR3 nucleotides are TGTGCCAGTAGTAGAGGGGACAGGGGAGCAGGGGCCAACGTCCTGACTTTC.

The rearrangement joins TRBV2 to TRBJ1-6; no reliable D call. This CDR3 has 14 residues. V lost 5 bases, J lost 7 bases, and 12 bases lay in between. Germline V gene sequence: CDR1 SNHLY, CDR2 FYNNEI. The CDR3 coding sequence is TGTGCCAGCAGTCCGGGAGCTCGGAATTCACCCCTCCACTTT. It yields the protein CASSPGARNSPLHF.

V usage is TRBV18 and J usage is TRBJ2-5; D is perhaps TRBD2 (5 bases). The CDR3 sequence is 14 residues long. Germline V lookup: CDR1 KGHSH, CDR2 LQKENI. Trimming removed 2 bases from V and 2 bases from J, with 9 bases in between. The CDR3 sequence: CASSPGSGQETQYF. In DNA form, the CDR3 reads TGTGCCAGCTCACCAGGGAGCGGACAAGAGACCCAGTACTTC.

CDR3: CASSQEGQGNSPLHF. CDR3 DNA sequence: TGTGCCAGCAGCCAAGAGGGACAGGGGAATTCACCCCTCCACTTT. J is TRBJ1-6 and V is TRBV14; 10 bases line up with TRBD1. The V gene's germline CDR1 is SGHDN and CDR2 FVKESK. CDR3 size: 15 residues. Trimming at V came to 0 bases and at J to 7 bases, leaving 0 bases not matched to a gene.

V is TRBV5-5 and J is TRBJ1-1; D is unclear. Per germline, CDR1 SGHKS and CDR2 YYEKEE (reference sequence). The length of the CDR3 is 14 residues. The ends were cut back, 1 base at V and 1 base at J, with 8 bases in the middle. The CDR3 reads CASSLPSGNTEAFF. The CDR3 DNA is TGTGCCAGCAGCTTGCCCTCAGGGAACACTGAAGCTTTCTTT.

V is TRBV7-9 and J is TRBJ2-1, with D tentatively TRBD1 (5 bases). The V and J ends lost 5 bases and 8 bases respectively, with 13 bases between them. There are 13 residues in the CDR3. CDR1 SEHNR and CDR2 FQNEAQ come from the germline V gene (reference sequence). CDR3 nucleotide sequence: TGTGCCAGCAGCCAACTTCAAGGGGATGAGCAGTTCTTC. Translation: CASSQLQGDEQFF. Complete variable domain (other parts from reference TRBV7-9 and TRBJ2-1): DTGVSQNPRHKITKRGQNVTFRCDPISEHNRLYWYRQTLGQGPEFLTYFQNEAQLEKSRLLSDRFSAERPKGSFSTLEIQRTEQGDSAMYLCASSQLQGDEQFFGPGTRLTVL.

The rearrangement uses TRBV28 and TRBJ1-2; 7 bases fit TRBD1. Germline V lookup: CDR1 MDHEN, CDR2 SYDVKM. This CDR3 contains 13 residues. Trimming at V came to 5 bases and at J to 2 bases, leaving 2 bases not matched to a gene. The DNA for the CDR3 is TGTGCCAGCAGTCCACAGGGGAACTATGGCTACACCTTC. Its protein product is CASSPQGNYGYTF.

The chain employs TRBV30 and TRBJ2-6; no firm D call. Germline CDR1 and CDR2: GTSNPN and SVGIG (reference sequence). Trimming left V 2 bases short and J 0 bases short, with 5 bases between. This CDR3 spans 14 amino acids. CDR3 residues: CAWSSYSGANVLTF. DNA of the CDR3: TGTGCCTGGAGTTCTTACTCTGGGGCCAACGTCCTGACTTTC. Together with reference TRBV30 and TRBJ2-6, the CDR3 gives the full variable domain: SQTIHQWPATLVQPVGSPLSLECTVEGTSNPNLYWYRQAAGRGLQLLFYSVGIGQISSEVPQNLSASRPQDRQFILSSKKLLLSDSGFYLCAWSSYSGANVLTFGAGSRLTVL.

This chain connects TRBV29-1 to TRBJ2-5, with a possible D match to TRBD2 (6 bases). The length of the CDR3 is 14 residues. Germline loops: CDR1 SQVTM, CDR2 ANQGSEA. With 5 bases removed from V and 5 bases from J, the gap between germline ends came to 18 bases. CDR3 amino acids: CSVPILAIGETQYF. CDR3 bases: TGCAGCGTTCCTATTCTAGCGATAGGGGAGACCCAGTACTTC.

The chain carries TRBV5-1 and TRBJ2-1, with TRBD1 identical over 7 bases. CDR3 length equals 14 residues. With V trimmed by 4 bases and J by 3 bases, 4 bases remained unmatched. Germline CDR1 and CDR2: SGHRS and YFSETQ. CDR3 loop: CASSTGTDYNEQFF. The CDR3 nucleotides read TGCGCCAGCAGCACCGGGACAGACTACAATGAGCAGTTCTTC.

The J gene is TRBJ1-5, the V gene TRBV2, with 7 bases that match TRBD1. V gave up 4 bases and J gave up 1 base; unmatched junction bases: 7. The CDR3 loop spans 16 amino acids. Germline CDR1 is SNHLY and CDR2 is FYNNEI. The chain's CDR3 is CASSGGAGQSNQPQHF. For the CDR3, the DNA is TGTGCCAGCAGTGGGGGGGCGGGACAGAGCAATCAGCCCCAGCATTTT. The full variable domain, rest sourced from reference TRBV2 and TRBJ1-5, is EPEVTQTPSHQVTQMGQEVILRCVPISNHLYFYWYRQILGQKVEFLVSFYNNEISEKSEIFDDQFSVERPDGSNFTLKIRSTKLEDSAMYFCASSGGAGQSNQPQHFGDGTRLSIL.

The CDR3 spells CASVSGQGGRDNTGELFF. In DNA form, the CDR3 reads TGTGCTAGTGTTAGTGGACAGGGAGGACGGGATAACACCGGGGAGCTGTTTTTT. This chain uses TRBV12-5 with TRBJ2-2, with TRBD1 matching over 8 bases. The germline CDR1 and CDR2 sequences are LGHNT and FRNRAP. J gave up 2 bases and V 7 bases, and 15 bases lay outside the gene matches. The CDR3 sequence is 18 residues long.

V gene TRBV7-8 combines with J gene TRBJ2-5; 8 bases match TRBD1. The germline V gene encodes CDR1 SGHVS and CDR2 FQNEAQ. The V gene end was trimmed by 1 base and the J gene end by 6 bases; junction bases not matched to a gene: 10. The CDR3 has 16 residues. The CDR3 nucleotides read TGTGCCAGCAGCTTAGTCGGGGCAGGGGGCAGGCAGACCCAGTACTTC. Protein sequence: CASSLVGAGGRQTQYF.

The rearrangement joins TRBV7-6 to TRBJ2-7; 8 positions agree with TRBD1. Trimming removed 1 base from V and 5 bases from J; junction bases left unmatched: 4. In germline, CDR1 is SGHVS, CDR2 FNYEAQ. This CDR3 is 14 amino acids long. The CDR3 spells CASSLGQGLDEQYF. The CDR3 coding sequence is TGTGCCAGCAGCTTAGGACAGGGGTTAGACGAGCAGTACTTC.

CDR3 sequence (DNA): TGTGCCAGCAGTCCTTCTGGAAACACCATATATTTT. This encodes CASSPSGNTIYF. The chain employs TRBV6-5 and TRBJ1-3; no clear D. From germline, CDR1 is MNHEY and CDR2 SVGAGI. There are 12 residues in the CDR3. V shed 5 bases and J shed 1 base, with 3 bases lying between them.

The genes are TRBV18 and TRBJ2-7, with 13 bases matching TRBD2. Germline CDR1 and CDR2: KGHSH and LQKENI. This CDR3 region has 18 residues. J lost 5 bases, V lost 5 bases, and 15 bases had no gene match. The CDR3 here is CASSSRPQLAGGLDEQYF. The CDR3 nucleotides are TGTGCCAGCTCATCACGACCCCAACTAGCGGGGGGGCTCGACGAGCAGTACTTC.

This CDR3 is CASSPLGSGGVGNEQFF. The CDR3 region has the DNA TGTGCCAGCAGCCCCCTGGGCAGCGGGGGTGTGGGTAATGAGCAGTTCTTC. The chain combines TRBV7-3 with TRBJ2-1; 8 bases agree with TRBD2. The CDR3 covers 17 residues. Germline CDR1 SGHTA, CDR2 FQGTGA. J was trimmed by 7 bases and V by 5 bases; bases with no gene match: 16.